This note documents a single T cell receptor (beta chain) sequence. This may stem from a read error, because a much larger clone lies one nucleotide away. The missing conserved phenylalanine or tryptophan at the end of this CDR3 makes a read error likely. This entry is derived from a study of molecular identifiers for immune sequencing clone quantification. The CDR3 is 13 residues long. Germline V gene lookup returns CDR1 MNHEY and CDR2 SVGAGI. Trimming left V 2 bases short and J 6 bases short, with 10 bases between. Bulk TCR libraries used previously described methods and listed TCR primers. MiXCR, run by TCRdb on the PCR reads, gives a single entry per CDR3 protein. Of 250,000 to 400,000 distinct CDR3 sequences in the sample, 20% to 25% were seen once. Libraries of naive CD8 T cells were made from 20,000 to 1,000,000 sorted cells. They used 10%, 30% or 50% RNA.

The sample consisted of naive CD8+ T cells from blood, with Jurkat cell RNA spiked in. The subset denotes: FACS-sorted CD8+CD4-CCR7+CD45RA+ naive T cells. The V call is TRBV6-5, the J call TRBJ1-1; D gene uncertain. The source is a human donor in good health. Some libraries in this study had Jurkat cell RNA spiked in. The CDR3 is CASSYNKGAEAFS. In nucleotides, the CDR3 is TGTGCCAGCAGTTACAATAAAGGCGCTGAAGCTTTCTCT.